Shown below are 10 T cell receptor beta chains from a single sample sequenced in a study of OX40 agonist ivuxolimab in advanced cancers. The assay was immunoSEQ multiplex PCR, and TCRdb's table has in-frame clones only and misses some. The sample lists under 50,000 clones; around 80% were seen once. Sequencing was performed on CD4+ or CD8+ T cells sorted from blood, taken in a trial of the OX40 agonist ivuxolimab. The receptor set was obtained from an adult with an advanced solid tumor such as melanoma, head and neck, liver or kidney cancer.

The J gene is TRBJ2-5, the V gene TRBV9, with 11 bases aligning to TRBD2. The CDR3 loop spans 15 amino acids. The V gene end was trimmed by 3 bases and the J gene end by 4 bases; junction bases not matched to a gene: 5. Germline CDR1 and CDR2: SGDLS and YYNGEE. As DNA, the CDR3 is TGTGCCAGCAGCGCGAACCTAGCGGGAGGAGAGACCCAGTACTTC. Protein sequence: CASSANLAGGETQYF.

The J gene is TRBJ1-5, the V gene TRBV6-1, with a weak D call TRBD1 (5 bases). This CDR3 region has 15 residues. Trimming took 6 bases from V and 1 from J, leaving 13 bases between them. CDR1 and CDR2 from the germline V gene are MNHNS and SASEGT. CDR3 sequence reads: CASSDPGGSNQPQHF. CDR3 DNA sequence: TGTGCCAGCAGCGACCCGGGGGGGAGCAATCAGCCCCAGCATTTT.

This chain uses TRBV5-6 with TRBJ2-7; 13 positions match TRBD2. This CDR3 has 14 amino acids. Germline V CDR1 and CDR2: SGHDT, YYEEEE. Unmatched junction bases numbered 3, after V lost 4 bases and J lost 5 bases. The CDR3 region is CASSPGLAGNEQYF. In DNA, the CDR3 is TGTGCCAGCAGCCCGGGACTAGCGGGGAACGAGCAGTACTTC. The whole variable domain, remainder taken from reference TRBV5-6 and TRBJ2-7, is DAGVTQSPTHLIKTRGQQVTLRCSPKSGHDTVSWYQQALGQGPQFIFQYYEEEERQRGNFPDRFSGHQFPNYSSELNVNALLLGDSALYLCASSPGLAGNEQYFGPGTRLTVT.

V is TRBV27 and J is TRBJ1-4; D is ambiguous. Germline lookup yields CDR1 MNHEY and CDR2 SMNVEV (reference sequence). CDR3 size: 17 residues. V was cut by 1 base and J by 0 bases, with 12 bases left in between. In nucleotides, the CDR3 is TGTGCCAGCAGTTTATTAAGAGGATCAGCAACTAATGAAAAACTGTTTTTT. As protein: CASSLLRGSATNEKLFF.

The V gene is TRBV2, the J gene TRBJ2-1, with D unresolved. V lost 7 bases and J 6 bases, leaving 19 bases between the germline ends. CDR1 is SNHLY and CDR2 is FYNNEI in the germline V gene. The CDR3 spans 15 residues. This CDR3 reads CASTPRLGEFNEQFF. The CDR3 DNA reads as TGTGCCAGCACCCCCCGGCTTGGCGAGTTCAATGAGCAGTTCTTC.

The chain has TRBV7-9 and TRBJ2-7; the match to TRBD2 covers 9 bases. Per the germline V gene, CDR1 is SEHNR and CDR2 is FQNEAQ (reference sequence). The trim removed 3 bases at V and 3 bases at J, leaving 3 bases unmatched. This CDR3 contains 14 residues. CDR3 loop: CASSFGSGSYEQYF. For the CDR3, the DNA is TGTGCCAGCAGCTTCGGTAGCGGGAGCTACGAGCAGTACTTC.

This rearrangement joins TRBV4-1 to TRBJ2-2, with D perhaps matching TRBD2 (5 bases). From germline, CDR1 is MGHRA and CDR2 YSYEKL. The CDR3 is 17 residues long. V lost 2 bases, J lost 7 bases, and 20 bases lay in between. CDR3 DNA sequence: TGCGCCAGCAGCCAATCTAGCCGTACCATCTCCCACGGGGAGCTGTTTTTT. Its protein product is CASSQSSRTISHGELFF.

The chain's CDR3 is CASRPTGGSVDTQYF. Here the CDR3 DNA reads TGTGCCAGCAGGCCCACAGGGGGTTCCGTAGATACGCAGTATTTT. The chain is built from TRBV6-6 and TRBJ2-3; 8 nucleotides line up with TRBD1. Losses at the gene ends were 6 bases for V and 5 bases for J; bases not matched to a gene: 10. The CDR3 length is 15 residues. Germline V CDR1 and CDR2: MNHNY, SVGAGI (reference sequence).

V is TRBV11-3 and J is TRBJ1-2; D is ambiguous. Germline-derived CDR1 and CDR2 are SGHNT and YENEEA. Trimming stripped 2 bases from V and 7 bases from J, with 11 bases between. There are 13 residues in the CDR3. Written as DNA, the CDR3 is TGTGCCAGCAGCTTAAGCGGGAGGTTTGGCTACACCTTC. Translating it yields CASSLSGRFGYTF.

Here the CDR3 DNA reads TGCGCCAGCAGCGACGGACAGGGAGGTTTCAATTCACCCCTCCACTTT. Its protein product is CASSDGQGGFNSPLHF. This sequence joins TRBV5-1 and TRBJ1-6, with 8 bases aligning to TRBD1. V lost 4 bases, J lost 7 bases, and 10 bases stayed unmatched. CDR1 and CDR2 from the germline V gene are SGHRS and YFSETQ. The CDR3 is made up of 16 amino acids.